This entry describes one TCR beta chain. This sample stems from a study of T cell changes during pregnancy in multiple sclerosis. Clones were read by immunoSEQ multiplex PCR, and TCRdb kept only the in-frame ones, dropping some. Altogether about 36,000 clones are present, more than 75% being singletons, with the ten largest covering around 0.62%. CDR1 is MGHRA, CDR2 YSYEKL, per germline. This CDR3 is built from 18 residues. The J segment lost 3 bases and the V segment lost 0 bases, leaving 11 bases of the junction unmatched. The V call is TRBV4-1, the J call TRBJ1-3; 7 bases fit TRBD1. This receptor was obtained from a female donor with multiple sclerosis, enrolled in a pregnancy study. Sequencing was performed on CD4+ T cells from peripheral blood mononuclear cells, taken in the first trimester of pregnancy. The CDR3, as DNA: TGCGCCAGCAGCCAAGAACCTCTCTCGACAGGGTTTGGAAACACCATATATTTT. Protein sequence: CASSQEPLSTGFGNTIYF.